Listed here are 21 T cell receptor beta chains from one sample, sequenced in a study of multiple sclerosis patients with progressive multifocal leukoencephalopathy (dated by TCRdb to about 2019). The time point label, read with the paper, signifies: time of PML onset. The treatment or condition label of this sample denotes: on natalizumab therapy at sampling. Library preparation used the immunoSEQ multiplex PCR assay. TCRdb's version of the immuneACCESS table is confined to in-frame rearrangements and falls short of the full clone set. An unresolved V gene accounts for under half of the shortfall where checked; the remainder is of unknown origin. Counted in this sample were some 31,000 clones; roughly 84% of them appeared once. 3% to 3.5% of the sample lies in the top ten. The specimen comprised PBMCs, sampled from a patient treated with natalizumab. The receptors stem from a human donor with progressive multifocal leukoencephalopathy.

The gene calls are TRBV7-9 and TRBJ1-1; D may be TRBD1 (6 bases). The ends were cut back, 3 bases at V and 2 bases at J, with 16 bases in the middle. The CDR3 runs 16 residues. Germline CDR1 SEHNR, CDR2 FQNEAQ (reference sequence). The CDR3 region is CASSFPTGTLNTEAFF. The CDR3, as DNA: TGTGCCAGCAGCTTCCCTACCGGGACACTAAACACTGAAGCTTTCTTT.

The chain has TRBV7-3 and TRBJ2-7; the match to TRBD2 covers 7 bases. The germline gives CDR1 SGHTA, CDR2 FQGTGA. Trimming cost V 6 bases and J 6 bases; bases outside gene matches: 8. The CDR3 runs to 13 residues. CDR3 protein: CASSPSSGGEQYF. The DNA for the CDR3 is TGTGCCAGCAGTCCGTCTAGCGGAGGCGAGCAGTACTTC.

This clone was seen just once. The rearrangement links TRBV19 to TRBJ1-5; the match to TRBD1 covers 12 bases. Germline-derived CDR1 and CDR2 are LNHDA and SQIVND (reference sequence). The CDR3 has 14 amino acids. V was pared by 3 bases and J by 9 bases, with 3 bases of the junction left unmatched. DNA of the CDR3: TGTGCCAGTAGTATTGGGACAGGGGGCACGCCCCAGCATTTT. Translation: CASSIGTGGTPQHF.

This rearrangement joins TRBV6-5 to TRBJ2-7; D perhaps matches TRBD2 (6 bases). Per germline, CDR1 MNHEY and CDR2 SVGAGI. V shed 6 bases and J shed 3 bases, with 15 bases lying between them. The CDR3 has 14 residues. In DNA form, the CDR3 reads TGTGCCAGCAGCCGAACCGGGAGCGACTACGAGCAGTACTTC. Its translation: CASSRTGSDYEQYF.

This clone was picked up one time. The chain links TRBV7-2 to TRBJ1-4; TRBD1 agrees at 9 bases. The CDR3 has 14 residues. J lost 7 bases, V lost 5 bases, and 5 bases had no gene match. CDR1 is SGHTA, CDR2 FQGNSA, per germline. The CDR3 region is CASSPDRGSEKLFF. DNA of the CDR3: TGTGCCAGCAGCCCGGACAGGGGTAGTGAAAAACTGTTTTTT. The variable domain in full, completed from reference TRBV7-2 and TRBJ1-4, reads GAGVSQSPSNKVTEKGKDVELRCDPISGHTALYWYRQSLGQGLEFLIYFQGNSAPDKSGLPSDRFSAERTGGSVSTLTIQRTQQEDSAVYLCASSPDRGSEKLFFGSGTQLSVL.

For the CDR3, the DNA is TGTGCCACCAGTAGGGGGGGGCTTAACTACGAGCAGTACTTC. This encodes CATSRGGLNYEQYF. V is TRBV15 and J is TRBJ2-5; D perhaps matches TRBD2 (7 bases). The J call may be in error: the DNA end matches TRBJ2-7 better. There are 14 residues in the CDR3. Germline CDR1 and CDR2: LNHNV and YYDKDF (reference sequence).

This clone was observed once. V and J are TRBV6-5 and TRBJ2-2, with D unclear. CDR3 size: 14 residues. Germline V gives CDR1 MNHEY, CDR2 SVGAGI. Trimming took off 4 bases at V and 2 bases at J, with 8 bases between the two ends. CDR3 in amino acids: CASSLQPNTGELFF. The DNA for the CDR3 is TGTGCCAGCAGTTTACAGCCTAACACCGGGGAGCTGTTTTTT.

The chain links TRBV6-1 to TRBJ2-5; D possibly corresponds to TRBD2 (5 bases). The germline gives CDR1 MNHNS, CDR2 SASEGT. The CDR3 runs to 17 residues. Trimming stripped 1 base from V and 3 bases from J, with 18 bases between. CDR3 amino acids: CASSEEFSGMRKETQYF. The CDR3 nucleotides read TGTGCCAGCAGTGAAGAGTTTTCGGGGATGAGGAAAGAGACCCAGTACTTC.

This clone was recorded once. The gene calls are TRBV15 and TRBJ2-1, with 14 nucleotides matching TRBD2. J lost 9 bases, V lost 3 bases, and 7 bases had no gene match. CDR1 LNHNV and CDR2 YYDKDF come from the germline V gene (reference sequence). The CDR3 is made up of 16 amino acids. The CDR3 loop reads CATSRGTSGSWPEQFF. CDR3 nucleotides: TGTGCCACCAGCAGGGGGACTAGCGGGAGTTGGCCTGAGCAGTTCTTC. The full variable domain, rest sourced from reference TRBV15 and TRBJ2-1, is DAMVIQNPRYQVTQFGKPVTLSCSQTLNHNVMYWYQQKSSQAPKLLFHYYDKDFNNEADTPDNFQSRRPNTSFCFLDIRSPGLGDTAMYLCATSRGTSGSWPEQFFGPGTRLTVL.

This clone was detected only once. J is TRBJ2-3 and V is TRBV5-8; 10 bases fit TRBD2. This CDR3 has 19 amino acids. Germline V CDR1 and CDR2: SGHTS, YDEGEE. Trimming at V came to 5 bases and at J to 3 bases, leaving 18 bases not matched to a gene. The CDR3 region has the DNA TGTGCCAGCAGGAGGGGGCTAGCGGGAGATCCACTAGTGACAGATACGCAGTATTTT. This codes for CASRRGLAGDPLVTDTQYF.

The chain recombines TRBV18 with TRBJ2-7, with a tentative D call TRBD2 (6 bases). CDR1 KGHSH and CDR2 LQKENI come from the germline V gene. CDR3 length: 15 residues. Deletions cut 6 bases from V and 9 bases from J, with 24 bases between. In DNA form, the CDR3 reads TGTGCCAGCTCTCGGGAGTTTGGGGGAGCCGAGTGGCAGTACTTC. It codes for CASSREFGGAEWQYF. The full variable domain, rest sourced from reference TRBV18 and TRBJ2-7, is NAGVMQNPRHLVRRRGQEARLRCSPMKGHSHVYWYRQLPEEGLKFMVYLQKENIIDESGMPKERFSAEFPKEGPSILRIQQVVRGDSAAYFCASSREFGGAEWQYFGPGTRLTVT.

The CDR3 coding sequence is TGTGCCAGTCAGGGAGCGAGGAACACCGGGGAGCTGTTTTTT. Its translation is CASQGARNTGELFF. The chain couples TRBV28 to TRBJ2-2, with D perhaps given as TRBD1 or TRBD2 (5 bases each). V lost 9 bases, J lost 1 base, and 12 bases lay in between. Germline lookup yields CDR1 MDHEN and CDR2 SYDVKM. CDR3 length: 14 residues. Complete variable domain (other parts from reference TRBV28 and TRBJ2-2): DVKVTQSSRYLVKRTGEKVFLECVQDMDHENMFWYRQDPGLGLRLIYFSYDVKMKEKGDIPEGYSVSREKKERFSLILESASTNQTSMYLCASQGARNTGELFFGEGSRLTVL.

The chain carries TRBV4-2 and TRBJ2-2, with 13 bases identical to TRBD2. This CDR3 has 17 amino acids. Germline V lookup: CDR1 LGHNA, CDR2 YNFKEQ. V gave up 5 bases and J gave up 8 bases; unmatched junction bases: 11. This chain's CDR3 is CASSSSPTSGRPGELFF. CDR3 DNA sequence: TGTGCCAGCAGCTCCAGCCCGACTAGCGGGAGGCCTGGGGAGCTGTTTTTT.

The chain combines TRBV11-1 with TRBJ1-4; a possible D gene is TRBD1 (5 bases). The CDR3 consists of 13 residues. V lost 4 bases, J lost 8 bases, and 11 bases lay in between. Germline V gene data show CDR1 as SGHAT and CDR2 as FQDESV (reference sequence). The CDR3, as DNA: TGTGCCAGCAGCTCCCGGGACCCGGAAAAACTGTTTTTT. Translated: CASSSRDPEKLFF.

This rearrangement joins TRBV2 to TRBJ2-2; D uncertain. The germline V gene has CDR1 SNHLY and CDR2 FYNNEI. This CDR3 has 15 amino acids. V lost 1 base and J lost 5, with 11 bases in between. CDR3 sequence reads: CASSEGSPGTGELFF. CDR3 sequence (DNA): TGTGCCAGCAGTGAAGGCTCCCCCGGGACCGGGGAGCTGTTTTTT.

The chain uses TRBV28 and TRBJ2-1, with 11 positions matching TRBD2. Germline V lookup: CDR1 MDHEN, CDR2 SYDVKM. With 2 bases clipped from V and 10 bases from J, the junction kept 13 bases outside the gene matches. The CDR3 totals 17 residues. The CDR3 coding sequence is TGTGCCAGCAGTTTAGCCCTACTAGCGGGAGCGGGGGGGGAGCAGTTCTTC. This gives the protein CASSLALLAGAGGEQFF.

This clone occurred a few times. V is TRBV9 and J is TRBJ1-1; a possible D gene is TRBD1 (5 bases). The V gene lost 3 bases and the J gene lost 4 bases, with 16 bases spanning the gap. This CDR3 comprises 15 residues. Germline CDR1 is SGDLS and CDR2 is YYNGEE. The CDR3 here is CASSAQEGRATEAFF. CDR3 bases: TGTGCCAGCAGCGCTCAAGAGGGCAGGGCCACTGAAGCTTTCTTT.

The chain combines TRBV4-1 with TRBJ1-4; TRBD1 matches at 8 bases. Per germline, CDR1 MGHRA and CDR2 YSYEKL. The CDR3 loop spans 15 amino acids. The junction had 6 bases not matched to a gene; V was cut back by 1 base and J by 8 bases. The CDR3 region is CASSQVPGQEEKLFF. In DNA form, the CDR3 reads TGCGCCAGCAGCCAAGTACCGGGACAGGAAGAAAAACTGTTTTTT.

Remarks on this clone: The junction shows a germline mismatch at one end, possibly a read error. Other DNA sequences of this sample code for an identical CDR3. The CDR3 region has the DNA TGTGCCAGCAGTCGCGAGGGGCGTATGAACACCGAAGCTTTCTTT. Translated, it gives CASSREGRMNTEAFF. V gene TRBV6-6 combines with J gene TRBJ1-1; the D gene is possibly TRBD1 (5 bases). The CDR3 is made up of 15 amino acids. CDR1 MNHNY and CDR2 SVGAGI come from the germline V gene (reference sequence).

This clone was counted only a few times. The genes are TRBV5-1 and TRBJ2-7, with TRBD2 matching over 7 bases. The CDR3 has 16 residues. The V gene end was trimmed by 6 bases and the J gene end by 0 bases; junction bases not matched to a gene: 12. Germline V lookup: CDR1 SGHRS, CDR2 YFSETQ. CDR3 loop: CASNSGRGEVSYEQYF. The CDR3 DNA reads TGCGCCAGCAATTCAGGCCGGGGGGAGGTCTCCTACGAGCAGTACTTC.

This rearrangement joins TRBV28 to TRBJ1-5; D might be TRBD1 (6 bases). The CDR3 contains 14 residues. The V end lost 6 bases, the J end lost 4 bases, and 13 bases lay between the germline ends. CDR1 MDHEN and CDR2 SYDVKM come from the germline V gene. The CDR3 DNA is TGTGCCAGCAGGGTACAGGGACGAAATCAGCCCCAGCATTTT. Translation: CASRVQGRNQPQHF.